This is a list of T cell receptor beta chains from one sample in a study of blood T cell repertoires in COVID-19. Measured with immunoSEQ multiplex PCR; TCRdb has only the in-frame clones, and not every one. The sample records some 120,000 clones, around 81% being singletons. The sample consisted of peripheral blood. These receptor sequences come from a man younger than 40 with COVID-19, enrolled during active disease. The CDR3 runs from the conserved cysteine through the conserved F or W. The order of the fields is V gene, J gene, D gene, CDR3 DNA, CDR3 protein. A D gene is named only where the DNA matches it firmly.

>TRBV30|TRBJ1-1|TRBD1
TGTGCCTGGAGTCCGGGACAGGGGAACACTGAAGCTTTCTTT
CAWSPGQGNTEAFF
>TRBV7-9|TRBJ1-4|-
TGTGCCTCCGGGGGGAGAGGGGCTAATGAAAAACTGTTTTTT
CASGGRGANEKLFF
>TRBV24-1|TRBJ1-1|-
TGTGCCACCAGTGATTTGCAGTTGAACACTGAAGCTTTCTTT
CATSDLQLNTEAFF
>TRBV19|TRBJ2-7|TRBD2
TGTGCCAGTAGTATTACGGGGGGGCTCCTCCACGAGCAGTACTTC
CASSITGGLLHEQYF
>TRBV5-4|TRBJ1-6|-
TGTGCCAGCAGCTTCCCCAGAGAGGGCTCACCCCTCCACTTT
CASSFPREGSPLHF
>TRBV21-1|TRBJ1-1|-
TGTGCCACCATCCCCGAGGTGGCGGTCACTGAAGCTTTCTTT
CATIPEVAVTEAFF
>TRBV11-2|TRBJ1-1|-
TGTGCCAGCAGTACATTGGAGGACACTGAAGCTTTCTTT
CASSTLEDTEAFF
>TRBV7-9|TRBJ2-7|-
TGTGCCAGCAGCCGCGATGGGTCTTCCCGGGGGGAGCAGTACTTC
CASSRDGSSRGEQYF
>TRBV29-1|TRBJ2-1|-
TGCAGCTCGGGGGAGATGCCCAATGAGCAGTTCTTC
CSSGEMPNEQFF
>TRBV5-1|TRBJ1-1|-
TGCGCCAGCAGCTTGTTAGTAGTGGCGGGGATCACTGAAGCTTTCTTT
CASSLLVVAGITEAFF
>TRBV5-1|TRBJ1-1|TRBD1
TGCGCCAGCAGCTCGGGACAGGGTAGAACTGAAGCTTTCTTT
CASSSGQGRTEAFF